This T cell receptor beta chain derives from a study of OX40 agonist ivuxolimab in advanced cancers. Overall study: Melanoma, hepatocellular carcinoma, head and neck or renal cell cancer occurred in dose-escalation patients. Age averaged approximately 60 years (range about 23 to 80), and around 87% were male.

The data were produced by immunoSEQ multiplex PCR, yet TCRdb's version contains in-frame clones alone and is incomplete. Among just under 80,000 clones listed, approximately 85% were seen once. This CDR3 has 13 residues. CDR1 and CDR2 from the germline V gene are SNHLY and FYNNEI. Trimming removed 3 bases at V and 4 bases at J, with 9 bases between. Baseline, cycle 4 day 1, and cycle 7 day 1 were the blood sampling points. Findings and limits, study-wide: Circulating CD4+ and CD8+ T cells showed clonal expansion by week 6 at 0.1 to 3.0 mg/kg.

As regards this clone: Its target is unknown.

This clonotype originated in an adult with an advanced solid tumor such as melanoma, head and neck, liver or kidney cancer. This chain uses TRBV2 with TRBJ1-2, with a possible D match to TRBD1 (5 bases). Here the sequenced sample was CD4+ or CD8+ T cells sorted from blood, taken in a trial of the OX40 agonist ivuxolimab. CDR3 loop: CASSDRVSYGYTF. The CDR3 DNA follows: TGTGCCAGCAGTGACAGGGTATCCTATGGCTACACCTTC. The full variable domain, its missing parts supplied by reference TRBV2 and TRBJ1-2, is EPEVTQTPSHQVTQMGQEVILRCVPISNHLYFYWYRQILGQKVEFLVSFYNNEISEKSEIFDDQFSVERPDGSNFTLKIRSTKLEDSAMYFCASSDRVSYGYTFGSGTRLTVV.